What follows describes a single T cell receptor (beta chain). Per germline, CDR1 DFQATT and CDR2 SNEGSKA (reference sequence). The CDR3 spans 13 residues. Trimming pared 3 bases from V and 2 bases from J, leaving 11 bases between. Donors of Cohort 3 who recovered were those that had two negative PCRs, clearance, or symptom resolution. The sample belongs to a study of blood T cell repertoires in COVID-19. Data came from immunoSEQ multiplex PCR; TCRdb stores just in-frame clones and leaves some out. The sample has almost 400,000 clones; under 90% are singletons. The gene calls are TRBV20-1 and TRBJ2-7; unclear D gene. This clonotype originated in a woman between 25 and 40 years old who had recovered from COVID-19. Sequences were obtained from PBMCs or T cells enriched from blood (not recorded which). CDR3 DNA: TGCAGTGCTAGTCATGCGGCCCCCTACGAGCAGTACTTC. It yields the protein CSASHAAPYEQYF.